Following are 10 T cell receptor beta chains from one sample sequenced in a study of a mutant IDH1 vaccine in newly diagnosed glioma. Their antigens are not known. Here immunoSEQ multiplex PCR was the method, and the copy in TCRdb shows in-frame clones only, minus some. The sample shows roughly 50,000 clones, less than 85% of them seen only once. Time point meaning: week 5, during vaccination. In the vaccine, a single dose held 300 ug of the mutant IDH1 20-mer peptide, along with topical imiquimod. The sequenced sample was PBMCs, obtained from a glioma patient whose treatment included an IDH1 peptide vaccine. The receptors derive from a woman aged 18-35 years with glioma. Some clones in this sample may be carry-over from other donors' samples.

V usage is TRBV7-8 and J usage is TRBJ1-3; D is unresolved. The CDR3 runs 17 residues. The V gene's germline CDR1 is SGHVS and CDR2 FQNEAQ. The V end was cut by 1 base, the J end by 2 bases, with 15 bases between. The CDR3 DNA reads TGTGCCAGCAGCTTAGAGGACCCTTGGTTGACTGGAAACACCATATATTTT. Translated: CASSLEDPWLTGNTIYF.

This clone was seen a handful of times. This chain joins TRBV6-1 and TRBJ2-5; TRBD2 might be the D (5 bases). Trimming took 0 bases from V and 0 from J, leaving 8 bases between them. The CDR3 covers 15 residues. Germline V CDR1 and CDR2: MNHNS, SASEGT. The CDR3 DNA reads TGTGCCAGCAGTGAAGCGGACTCCTACCAAGAGACCCAGTACTTC. Protein sequence: CASSEADSYQETQYF.

This clone was found a few times. Germline is not matched at one junction end, which may reflect a read error. The CDR3 nucleotides are TGTGCCAGCAGCTTATTTTCGGACACCTTAGACTTC. Translation: CASSLFSDTLDF. This chain joins TRBV13 and TRBJ2-7; the D gene is possibly TRBD1 (5 bases). The CDR3 consists of 12 residues. CDR1 PRHDT and CDR2 FYEKMQ come from the germline V gene (reference sequence).

The chain combines TRBV6-1 with TRBJ1-5; D uncertain. Trimming left V 7 bases short and J 3 bases short, with 16 bases between. Germline-derived CDR1 and CDR2 are MNHNS and SASEGT. CDR3 length: 15 residues. The CDR3 DNA sequence: TGTGCCAGCACCATGGCGGCTACTTCCAATCAGCCCCAGCATTTT. This encodes CASTMAATSNQPQHF.

V gene TRBV5-6 combines with J gene TRBJ1-5, with D possibly TRBD1 on 5 matching bases. Germline lookup yields CDR1 SGHDT and CDR2 YYEEEE. The CDR3 has 18 residues. Deletions cut 1 base from V and 0 bases from J, with 17 bases between. CDR3 loop: CASSLQGSGPYSNQPQHF. In DNA, the CDR3 is TGTGCCAGCAGCTTGCAAGGGTCGGGGCCTTATAGCAATCAGCCCCAGCATTTT.

The chain combines TRBV14 with TRBJ1-1; tentative D call: TRBD1 (6 bases). The CDR3 is made up of 15 amino acids. The V gene lost 3 bases and the J gene lost 1 base, with 12 bases spanning the gap. The germline V gene has CDR1 SGHDN and CDR2 FVKESK. The CDR3: CASSQYRVANTEAFF. The CDR3 DNA is TGTGCCAGCAGCCAGTACAGGGTAGCGAACACTGAAGCTTTCTTT.

Remarks on this clone: One end of the junction is discordant with germline, which a read error may explain. J is TRBJ2-1 and V is TRBV19, with 7 bases fitting TRBD1. This CDR3 has 12 residues. Germline V gene lookup returns CDR1 LNHDA and CDR2 SQIVND (reference sequence). The DNA of the CDR3 is TGTGCCAGTAGCATAGGGGGCAGTGAGCAGTTCTTC. Protein product: CASSIGGSEQFF.

The CDR3 protein is CASSYGTVGEQYF. The CDR3 DNA sequence: TGTGCCAGCAGTTACGGGACAGTCGGCGAGCAGTACTTC. This rearrangement joins TRBV6-5 to TRBJ2-7; TRBD1 aligns across 7 bases. V was clipped by 2 bases and J by 6 bases; unmatched bases: 4. Germline assignment: CDR1 MNHEY and CDR2 SVGAGI. This CDR3 region has 13 residues.

The chain carries TRBV30 and TRBJ2-1, with D tentatively TRBD2 (5 bases). The germline gives CDR1 GTSNPN, CDR2 SVGIG (reference sequence). There are 13 residues in the CDR3. Trimming removed 1 base from V and 9 bases from J, with 13 bases in between. CDR3 nucleotides: TGTGCCTGGAGTGACGAGAGGGCAGGTGAGCAGTTCTTC. Translating it yields CAWSDERAGEQFF.

The gene calls are TRBV4-1 and TRBJ1-1; unclear D gene. The CDR3 is made up of 14 amino acids. The V end lost 0 bases, the J end lost 0 bases, and 5 bases lay between the germline ends. Germline V lookup: CDR1 MGHRA, CDR2 YSYEKL. In nucleotides, the CDR3 is TGCGCCAGCAGCCAAGAAGACCTGAACACTGAAGCTTTCTTT. Protein product: CASSQEDLNTEAFF.